This T cell receptor (beta chain) was recovered during a study of blood T cell repertoires in COVID-19. Repertoires were generated with immunoSEQ multiplex PCR, while TCRdb's copy carries only in-frame clones and drops some. Of over 150,000 clones in the sample, about four fifths were seen once. The CDR3 is made up of 14 amino acids. Germline V gene data show CDR1 as MNHEY and CDR2 as SMNVEV (reference sequence). The germline V and J ends were trimmed by 6 bases and 2 bases, with 14 bases remaining between them. Recruitment covered about 25 US areas and drew participants whose ages spanned roughly 18 to 95 years. Two negative PCRs, clearance, or symptom resolution were required of recovered Cohort 3 donors.

Sequenced: PBMCs or T cells enriched from blood (not recorded which). The sequence derives from a man between 40 and 49 years old who had recovered from COVID-19. The rearrangement joins TRBV27 to TRBJ2-7, with a tentative D call TRBD2 (7 bases). CDR3 DNA sequence: TGTGCCAGCAGGGACGGGGGGCTAACCTACGAGCAGTACTTC. This translates into CASRDGGLTYEQYF.